The next 29 T cell receptor beta chains were all read from a single sample in a study of PD-L1 blockade in urothelial cancer. Indicated time point: pretreatment peripheral blood. TCRdb keeps only in-frame clones here, not all; method: immunoSEQ multiplex PCR. The sample includes more than 45,000 clones, around four fifths of them seen just once. The sample was PBMCs, taken around atezolizumab (anti-PD-L1) treatment. Receptors originate from a man in his fifties with urothelial cancer.

The V gene is TRBV2, the J gene TRBJ2-3; 12 positions match TRBD2. Germline loops: CDR1 SNHLY, CDR2 FYNNEI. CDR3 length equals 17 residues. V was clipped by 1 base and J by 9 bases; unmatched bases: 11. CDR3 region: CASSEGTSGIMGQTQYF. The CDR3 DNA reads as TGTGCCAGCAGTGAAGGGACTAGCGGGATCATGGGGCAGACGCAGTATTTT. Drawing the rest from reference TRBV2 and TRBJ2-3, the complete variable domain is EPEVTQTPSHQVTQMGQEVILRCVPISNHLYFYWYRQILGQKVEFLVSFYNNEISEKSEIFDDQFSVERPDGSNFTLKIRSTKLEDSAMYFCASSEGTSGIMGQTQYFGPGTRLTVL.

The chain couples TRBV6-5 to TRBJ1-1, with TRBD1 as a possible D gene (6 bases). Germline V gene sequence: CDR1 MNHEY, CDR2 SVGAGI. Between the trimmed V and J ends, which lost 6 bases and 1 base, there was a span of 9 bases. This CDR3 spans 13 amino acids. As DNA, the CDR3 is TGTGCCAGCAGCCCCAGGGGGAACACTGAAGCTTTCTTT. Its protein product is CASSPRGNTEAFF.

This chain uses TRBV11-2 with TRBJ1-5; D may be TRBD1 (6 bases). V lost 1 base and J 7 bases, leaving 14 bases between the germline ends. Looked up from germline, CDR1 is SGHAT and CDR2 is FQNNGV. The CDR3 covers 15 residues. CDR3 in DNA: TGTGCCAGCAGCTTAGGGGGGCTTACGGGCCAGCCCCAGCATTTT. Its protein product is CASSLGGLTGQPQHF.

Here the CDR3 DNA reads TGTGCCAGCAGCTTAACAGGCACTAACTATGGCTACACCTTC. It encodes CASSLTGTNYGYTF. This chain links TRBV7-9 with TRBJ1-2; possible D gene TRBD1, 5 bases. Germline V gene sequence: CDR1 SEHNR, CDR2 FQNEAQ (reference sequence). CDR3 size: 14 residues. Deletions cut 2 bases from V and 0 bases from J, with 7 bases between.

The V gene is TRBV6-6, the J gene TRBJ2-2, with D perhaps TRBD2 (5 bases). V gave up 6 bases and J gave up 7 bases, with 15 bases separating them. This CDR3 has 14 residues. CDR1 is MNHNY, CDR2 SVGAGI, per germline (reference sequence). CDR3 coding DNA: TGTGCCAGCAGCTCTACCCGGGGTGTCGGGGAGCTGTTTTTT. This encodes CASSSTRGVGELFF.

This clone was detected only a few times. This rearrangement joins TRBV10-1 to TRBJ1-6, with D uncertain. V was trimmed by 2 bases and J by 4 bases, leaving 3 bases between them. In germline, CDR1 is WNHNN, CDR2 SYGVQD (reference sequence). CDR3 length equals 13 residues. CDR3 protein: CASSEEYNSPLHF. The CDR3 coding sequence is TGCGCCAGCAGTGAGGAGTATAATTCACCCCTCCACTTT.

The chain is built from TRBV10-3 and TRBJ1-4, with no clear D. V lost 6 bases and J 5 bases, leaving 13 bases between the germline ends. Germline CDR1 is ENHRY and CDR2 is SYGVKD. The CDR3 spans 14 residues. The CDR3 region has the DNA TGTGCCATCAGAGGAGTTGGAAACAATGAAAAACTGTTTTTT. Its protein is CAIRGVGNNEKLFF.

This clone was recorded a few times. V gene TRBV27 combines with J gene TRBJ1-5, with D perhaps TRBD1 (6 bases). CDR3 size: 17 residues. V lost 4 bases to trimming and J lost 0 bases, with 16 bases between them. Germline-derived CDR1 and CDR2 are MNHEY and SMNVEV (reference sequence). CDR3 region: CASSSSGVRYSNQPQHF. As DNA, the CDR3 is TGTGCCAGCAGTTCATCAGGGGTTAGGTATAGCAATCAGCCCCAGCATTTT.

This clone has a handful of counts. The chain recombines TRBV28 with TRBJ2-5; the D is unclear. The CDR3 has 15 residues. Trimming stripped 2 bases from V and 0 bases from J, with 10 bases between. The germline gives CDR1 MDHEN, CDR2 SYDVKM. The CDR3 DNA follows: TGTGCCAGCAGTTTAAAGTCCGGGTACCAAGAGACCCAGTACTTC. Translated, it gives CASSLKSGYQETQYF.

The V and J genes are TRBV5-5 and TRBJ1-5, with D possibly being TRBD1 (5 bases). Germline values: CDR1 SGHKS, CDR2 YYEKEE (reference sequence). This CDR3 is built from 17 residues. Trimming removed 0 bases from V and 0 bases from J, with 13 bases in between. The CDR3 DNA reads as TGTGCCAGCAGCTTGGAAGGGGTGGGATATAGCAATCAGCCCCAGCATTTT. Protein: CASSLEGVGYSNQPQHF.

J is TRBJ1-4 and V is TRBV28; the D gene is possibly TRBD1 (5 bases). Germline loops: CDR1 MDHEN, CDR2 SYDVKM. CDR3 length equals 16 residues. Trimming removed 2 bases from V and 5 bases from J, with 15 bases in between. In DNA, the CDR3 is TGTGCCAGCAGTTTAGCGGCCGCAGGGCAGAATGAAAAACTGTTTTTT. Translation: CASSLAAAGQNEKLFF.

This clone was detected once. The genes are TRBV11-2 and TRBJ2-2, with TRBD2 identical over 11 bases. V lost 4 bases to trimming and J lost 4 bases; unmatched junction nucleotides: 2. The CDR3 totals 15 residues. From germline, CDR1 is SGHAT and CDR2 FQNNGV. The CDR3 protein is CASSSLAGATGELFF. DNA for the CDR3: TGTGCCAGCAGCTCACTAGCGGGAGCCACCGGGGAGCTGTTTTTT.

This chain joins TRBV6-5 and TRBJ1-1, with D unresolved. CDR3 length equals 15 residues. Germline values: CDR1 MNHEY, CDR2 SVGAGI. The V end lost 0 bases, the J end lost 1 base, and 9 bases lay between the germline ends. The CDR3 here is CASSYSYRQNTEAFF. The CDR3 nucleotides are TGTGCCAGCAGTTACTCTTACCGACAGAACACTGAAGCTTTCTTT.

The rearrangement joins TRBV30 to TRBJ1-5; no reliable D call. Germline V gives CDR1 GTSNPN, CDR2 SVGIG (reference sequence). The V end lost 0 bases, the J end lost 6 bases, and 9 bases lay between the germline ends. The CDR3 consists of 13 residues. The DNA of the CDR3 is TGTGCCTGGAGTGTATCCCGCGTTCAGCCCCAGCATTTT. This gives the protein CAWSVSRVQPQHF. The full variable domain, with the rest looked up from reference TRBV30 and TRBJ1-5, is SQTIHQWPATLVQPVGSPLSLECTVEGTSNPNLYWYRQAAGRGLQLLFYSVGIGQISSEVPQNLSASRPQDRQFILSSKKLLLSDSGFYLCAWSVSRVQPQHFGDGTRLSIL.

The genes are TRBV5-1 and TRBJ1-1; the match to TRBD1 covers 7 bases. V was pared by 0 bases and J by 4 bases, with 3 bases of the junction left unmatched. The germline V gene has CDR1 SGHRS and CDR2 YFSETQ. The CDR3 spans 14 residues. The CDR3 protein is CASSLAGTATEAFF. CDR3 DNA: TGCGCCAGCAGCTTGGCCGGGACAGCCACTGAAGCTTTCTTT.

The gene calls are TRBV28 and TRBJ1-2, with a weak D call TRBD1 (6 bases). Germline CDR1 MDHEN, CDR2 SYDVKM. The CDR3 sequence is 13 residues long. V was cut by 2 bases and J by 8 bases, with 12 bases left in between. The CDR3 here is CASSLKGGRGYTF. For the CDR3, the DNA is TGTGCCAGCAGTTTAAAAGGGGGAAGAGGCTACACCTTC.

The genes are TRBV6-4 and TRBJ1-2, with D possibly being TRBD1 (5 bases). V lost 2 bases and J lost 0, with 10 bases in between. CDR3 length: 15 residues. Germline V CDR1 and CDR2: MRHNA, SNTAGT. The CDR3 DNA reads as TGTGCCAGCAGTGACCAGGCAGGGACTAACTATGGCTACACCTTC. Translation: CASSDQAGTNYGYTF.

The chain carries TRBV6-1 and TRBJ1-3; 10 bases line up with TRBD1. Unmatched junction bases numbered 7, after V lost 4 bases and J lost 7 bases. The CDR3 is made up of 15 amino acids. Germline lookup yields CDR1 MNHNS and CDR2 SASEGT. DNA of the CDR3: TGTGCCAGCAGTGCCGAGGGACAGGGGAGCAACACCATATATTTT. This sequence encodes CASSAEGQGSNTIYF.

This clone occurred a few times. J is TRBJ2-1 and V is TRBV7-6, with TRBD2 identical over 8 bases. Germline lookup yields CDR1 SGHVS and CDR2 FNYEAQ. The CDR3 consists of 15 residues. V was pared by 5 bases and J by 4 bases, with 7 bases of the junction left unmatched. CDR3 in amino acids: CASSPSGSTYNEQFF. The CDR3 DNA reads as TGTGCCAGCAGCCCGAGCGGGAGTACTTACAATGAGCAGTTCTTC.

The rearrangement joins TRBV7-8 to TRBJ2-7, with D perhaps matching TRBD1 (5 bases). Trimming took off 2 bases at V and 2 bases at J, with 10 bases between the two ends. Looked up from germline, CDR1 is SGHVS and CDR2 is FQNEAQ. The CDR3 covers 14 residues. The CDR3 protein is CASSLFRGPYEQYV. The CDR3 coding sequence is TGTGCCAGCAGCTTATTTAGGGGCCCCTACGAGCAGTACGTC.

As regards this clone: One end of the junction fails to match germline, which may point to a read error. J is TRBJ2-6 and V is TRBV5-1, with 8 bases aligning to TRBD1. Germline CDR1 SGHRS, CDR2 YFSETQ. This CDR3 is built from 12 residues. In DNA, the CDR3 is TGCGCCAGCAGCTCGGGGACAGGCCCGTTGGCTTTC. Protein: CASSSGTGPLAF.

The chain employs TRBV29-1 and TRBJ1-2; 10 nucleotides match TRBD1. Germline lookup yields CDR1 SQVTM and CDR2 ANQGSEA. Trimming removed 4 bases from V and 7 bases from J; junction bases left unmatched: 15. CDR3 size: 16 residues. The CDR3 nucleotides read TGCAGCGTTGGCCGCCCGGGACAGGGGTTTCTGAGTGGCTACACCTTC. Its protein is CSVGRPGQGFLSGYTF.

This chain links TRBV10-1 with TRBJ2-7, with D unresolved. The V end was cut by 6 bases, the J end by 2 bases, with 17 bases between. CDR1 and CDR2 from the germline V gene are WNHNN and SYGVQD (reference sequence). This CDR3 is 15 amino acids long. This chain's CDR3 is CASSERYGSTYEQYF. CDR3 bases: TGCGCCAGCAGCGAGCGTTACGGGTCTACCTACGAGCAGTACTTC.

The rearrangement links TRBV18 to TRBJ2-7; TRBD1 matches at 7 bases. The CDR3 extends over 14 amino acids. Trimming took 5 bases from V and 2 from J; bases not matched to a gene: 6. Germline lookup yields CDR1 KGHSH and CDR2 LQKENI. In DNA, the CDR3 is TGTGCCAGCTCAAGGACAGGCATCACCTACGAGCAGTACTTC. Its translation is CASSRTGITYEQYF. The variable domain in full, with the rest retrieved from reference TRBV18 and TRBJ2-7, is NAGVMQNPRHLVRRRGQEARLRCSPMKGHSHVYWYRQLPEEGLKFMVYLQKENIIDESGMPKERFSAEFPKEGPSILRIQQVVRGDSAAYFCASSRTGITYEQYFGPGTRLTVT.

This clone was recorded once. J is TRBJ1-6 and V is TRBV7-2; no definite D call. Trimming took off 4 bases at V and 9 bases at J, with 19 bases between the two ends. The CDR3 spans 16 residues. Per the germline V gene, CDR1 is SGHTA and CDR2 is FQGNSA. The CDR3 is CASSSAGRAEISPLHF. The CDR3 coding sequence is TGTGCCAGCAGCTCTGCCGGGAGGGCGGAAATTTCACCCCTCCACTTT.

The CDR3 reads CASSFRGRSNQPQHF. The DNA for the CDR3 is TGTGCCAGCAGCTTCAGGGGACGAAGCAATCAGCCCCAGCATTTT. This chain links TRBV7-2 with TRBJ1-5, with a possible D match to TRBD1 (6 bases). This CDR3 has 15 residues. CDR1 SGHTA and CDR2 FQGNSA come from the germline V gene. Between the trimmed V and J ends, which lost 3 bases and 1 base, there was a span of 10 bases.

V gene TRBV6-1 combines with J gene TRBJ1-5; D gene unclear. Germline CDR1 and CDR2: MNHNS and SASEGT. V lost 4 bases, J lost 7 bases, and 8 bases lay in between. The CDR3 length is 12 residues. The CDR3 region has the DNA TGTGCCAGCAGTGGTTCGGGACAGCCCCAGCATTTT. Translating gives CASSGSGQPQHF.

The rearrangement links TRBV10-3 to TRBJ2-7; a possible D gene is TRBD2 (7 bases). This CDR3 region has 15 residues. Germline CDR1 is ENHRY and CDR2 is SYGVKD. V was shortened by 2 bases and J by 4 bases, with 15 bases between the two germline ends. This CDR3 is CAISEGAGRGYEQYF. CDR3 DNA: TGTGCCATCAGTGAGGGGGCAGGGAGGGGGTACGAGCAGTACTTC.

The chain is built from TRBV6-1 and TRBJ2-5; 7 bases are shared with TRBD1. In germline, CDR1 is MNHNS, CDR2 SASEGT. V shed 2 bases and J 5 bases; nucleotides not matched to a gene: 5. The CDR3 contains 14 residues. CDR3 protein: CASSEYGRGETQYF. In nucleotides, the CDR3 is TGTGCCAGCAGTGAATACGGCAGGGGGGAGACCCAGTACTTC.